The source of this T cell receptor (beta chain) is a study of T cells in Graves' hyperthyroidism and ophthalmopathy. General observations from the study: Ophthalmopathy could be told apart from stable hyperthyroidism with a 13 V-J model.

With V trimmed by 1 base and J by 3 bases, 3 bases remained unmatched. Germline values: CDR1 SNHLY, CDR2 FYNNEI. The CDR3 runs 15 residues. As for this clonotype: The antigen is undetermined.

Template material for amplifying TCR beta CDR3 regions consisted of RNA transcripts. The HTBI primer set was used in a first-round RT-PCR of the TCR CDR3. TCRdb recomputed calls from the multiplex PCR reads with MiXCR, one row per CDR3 protein. The profile shows approximately 480,000 distinct CDR3 sequences, less than 25% of them singletons. The V call is TRBV2, the J call TRBJ1-1, with TRBD1 identical over 9 bases. The origin of this receptor is a young man with Graves' hyperthyroidism. The sample consisted of blood. The CDR3 loop reads CASSEGGQGYTEAFF. In DNA form, the CDR3 reads TGTGCCAGCAGTGAAGGGGGACAGGGATACACTGAAGCTTTCTTT.